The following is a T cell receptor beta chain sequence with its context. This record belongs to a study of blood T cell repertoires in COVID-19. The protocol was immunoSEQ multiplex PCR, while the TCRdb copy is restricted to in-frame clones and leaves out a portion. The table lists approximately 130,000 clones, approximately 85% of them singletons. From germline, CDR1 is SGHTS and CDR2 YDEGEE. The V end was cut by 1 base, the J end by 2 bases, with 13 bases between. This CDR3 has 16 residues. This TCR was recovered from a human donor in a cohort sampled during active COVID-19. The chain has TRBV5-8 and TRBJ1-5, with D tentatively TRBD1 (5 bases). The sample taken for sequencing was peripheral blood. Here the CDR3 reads CASSLSGFGGNQPQHF. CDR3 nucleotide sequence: TGTGCCAGCAGCTTGTCAGGGTTTGGGGGCAATCAGCCCCAGCATTTT. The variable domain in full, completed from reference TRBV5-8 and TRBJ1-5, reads EAGVTQSPTHLIKTRGQQATLRCSPISGHTSVYWYQQALGLGLQFLLWYDEGEERNRGNFPPRFSGRQFPNYSSELNVNALELEDSALYLCASSLSGFGGNQPQHFGDGTRLSIL.